The T cell receptor (beta chain) under discussion was sequenced for a study of OX40 agonist ivuxolimab in advanced cancers. Across the whole study: The patients' treatment was ivuxolimab, an agonistic anti-OX40 (CD134) antibody. Study outcomes and limitations: By week 6 at 0.1 to 3.0 mg/kg, blood CD4+ and CD8+ T cells had expanded clonally.

As regards this clone: Its target is unknown.

Profiling relied on immunoSEQ multiplex PCR, and the TCRdb table lists in-frame clones only, not all of them. The sample has about 70,000 clones; around nine tenths are singletons. The ends were cut back, 5 bases at V and 0 bases at J, with 8 bases in the middle. In germline, CDR1 is MNHEY, CDR2 SVGAGI. This CDR3 spans 14 amino acids. The receptor was isolated from an adult with an advanced solid tumor such as melanoma, head and neck, liver or kidney cancer. Sequenced here: CD4+ or CD8+ T cells sorted from blood, sampled in a trial of the OX40 agonist ivuxolimab. The rearrangement joins TRBV6-5 to TRBJ1-5; D remains unclear. CDR3 region: CASSQTNSNQPQHF. The CDR3, as DNA: TGTGCCAGCAGTCAGACAAATAGCAATCAGCCCCAGCATTTT.